This TCR beta chain appears in the sequencing data of a study of OX40 agonist ivuxolimab in advanced cancers. Germline CDR1 reads SGHRS; CDR2 reads YFSETQ. CDR3 length: 15 residues. Trimming left V 8 bases short and J 0 bases short, with 15 bases between. TCRdb's table, derived via immunoSEQ multiplex PCR, lists solely in-frame clones and lacks some. The table includes nearly 8,500 clones, more than 65% detected once. The sequence was collected from an adult with an advanced solid tumor such as melanoma, head and neck, liver or kidney cancer. The chain carries TRBV5-1 and TRBJ2-4; D remains unclear. Material: CD4+ or CD8+ T cells sorted from blood, obtained in a trial of the OX40 agonist ivuxolimab. The CDR3 DNA reads TGCGCCAGTTTTGATAGGGAACTAGCCAAAAACATTCAGTACTTC. Translating it yields CASFDRELAKNIQYF.